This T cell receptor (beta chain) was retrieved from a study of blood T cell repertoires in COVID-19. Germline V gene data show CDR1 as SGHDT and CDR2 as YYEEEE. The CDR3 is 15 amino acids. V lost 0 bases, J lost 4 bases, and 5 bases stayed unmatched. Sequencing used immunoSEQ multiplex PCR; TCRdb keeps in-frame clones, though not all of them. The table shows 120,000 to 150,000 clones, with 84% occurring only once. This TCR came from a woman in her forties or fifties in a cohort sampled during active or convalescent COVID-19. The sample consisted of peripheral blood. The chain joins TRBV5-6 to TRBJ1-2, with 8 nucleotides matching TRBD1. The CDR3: CASSLARTGIYGYTF. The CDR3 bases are TGTGCCAGCAGCTTGGCCCGGACAGGGATCTATGGCTACACCTTC.